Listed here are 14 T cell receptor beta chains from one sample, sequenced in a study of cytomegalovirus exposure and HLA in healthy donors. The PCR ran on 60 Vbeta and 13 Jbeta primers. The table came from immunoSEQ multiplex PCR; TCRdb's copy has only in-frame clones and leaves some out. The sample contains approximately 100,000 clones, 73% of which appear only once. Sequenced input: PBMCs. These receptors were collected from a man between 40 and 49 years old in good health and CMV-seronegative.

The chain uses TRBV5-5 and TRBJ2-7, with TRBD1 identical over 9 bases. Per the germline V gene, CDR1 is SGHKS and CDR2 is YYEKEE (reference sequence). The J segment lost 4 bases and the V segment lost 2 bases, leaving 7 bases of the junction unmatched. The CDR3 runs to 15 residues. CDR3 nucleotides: TGTGCCAGCAGCTTACTCCGGGACAGGGATTACGAGCAGTACTTC. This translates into CASSLLRDRDYEQYF.

The CDR3 DNA sequence: TGCGCCAGCAGCTCACAGGGGGTGGGTCCAGATACGCAGTATTTT. As protein: CASSSQGVGPDTQYF. This rearrangement joins TRBV5-1 to TRBJ2-3, with TRBD1 identical over 8 bases. CDR1 is SGHRS and CDR2 is YFSETQ in the germline V gene. The CDR3 spans 15 residues. The V and J ends lost 3 bases and 4 bases, in that order; junction bases with no gene match: 7.

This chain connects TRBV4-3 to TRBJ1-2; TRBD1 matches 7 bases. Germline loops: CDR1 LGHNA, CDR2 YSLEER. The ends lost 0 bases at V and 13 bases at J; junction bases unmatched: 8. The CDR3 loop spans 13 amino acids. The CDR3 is CASSQETGAGFTF. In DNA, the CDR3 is TGCGCCAGCAGCCAAGAAACAGGGGCGGGGTTCACCTTC.

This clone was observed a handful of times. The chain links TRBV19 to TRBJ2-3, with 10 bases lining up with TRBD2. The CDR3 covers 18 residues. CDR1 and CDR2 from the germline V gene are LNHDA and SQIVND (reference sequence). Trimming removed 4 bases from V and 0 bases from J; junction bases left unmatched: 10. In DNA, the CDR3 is TGTGCCAGTAGTAAGAGGACTAGCGGAGTTACTAGCACAGATACGCAGTATTTT. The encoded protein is CASSKRTSGVTSTDTQYF.

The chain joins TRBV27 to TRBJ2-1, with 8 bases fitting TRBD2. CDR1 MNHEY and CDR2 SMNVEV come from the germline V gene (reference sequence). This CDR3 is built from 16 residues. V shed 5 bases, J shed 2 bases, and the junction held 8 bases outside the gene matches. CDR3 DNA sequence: TGTGCCAGCAGTATTCAGCGGGGGAGAACCTACAATGAGCAGTTCTTC. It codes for CASSIQRGRTYNEQFF.

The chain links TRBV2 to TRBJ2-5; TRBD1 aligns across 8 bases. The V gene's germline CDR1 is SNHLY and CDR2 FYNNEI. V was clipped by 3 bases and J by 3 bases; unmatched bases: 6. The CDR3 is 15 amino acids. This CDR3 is CASSDGQGGKETQYF. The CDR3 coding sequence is TGTGCCAGCAGTGACGGACAGGGCGGGAAAGAGACCCAGTACTTC.

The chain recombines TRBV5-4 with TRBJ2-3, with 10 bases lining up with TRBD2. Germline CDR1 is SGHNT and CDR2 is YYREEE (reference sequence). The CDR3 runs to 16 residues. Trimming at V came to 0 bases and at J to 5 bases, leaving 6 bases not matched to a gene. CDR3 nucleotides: TGTGCCAGCAGCTTGGAGGTGACTAGCGGGTTAGATACGCAGTATTTT. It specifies CASSLEVTSGLDTQYF.

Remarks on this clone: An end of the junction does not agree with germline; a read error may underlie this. CDR3 coding DNA: TGTTCCAGCAGCGTAGGGACAGGGCGGGCTTTCTTT. Protein: CSSSVGTGRAFF. This chain uses TRBV7-9 with TRBJ1-1; 9 nucleotides match TRBD1. Germline CDR1 reads SEHNR; CDR2 reads FQNEAQ (reference sequence). This CDR3 spans 12 amino acids.

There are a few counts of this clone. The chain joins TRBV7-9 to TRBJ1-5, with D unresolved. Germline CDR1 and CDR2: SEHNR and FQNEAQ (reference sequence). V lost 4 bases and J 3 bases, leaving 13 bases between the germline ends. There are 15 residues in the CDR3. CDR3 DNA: TGTGCCAGCAGCTCTGGAGGGCGACTCAATCAGCCCCAGCATTTT. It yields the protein CASSSGGRLNQPQHF.

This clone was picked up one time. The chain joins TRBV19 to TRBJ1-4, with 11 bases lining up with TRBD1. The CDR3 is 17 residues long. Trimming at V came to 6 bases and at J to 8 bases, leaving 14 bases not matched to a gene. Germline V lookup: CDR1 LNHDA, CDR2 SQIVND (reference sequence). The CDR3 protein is CASSRTGGDSIGEKLFF. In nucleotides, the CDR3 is TGTGCCAGTAGCCGGACAGGGGGCGACTCAATAGGGGAAAAACTGTTTTTT.

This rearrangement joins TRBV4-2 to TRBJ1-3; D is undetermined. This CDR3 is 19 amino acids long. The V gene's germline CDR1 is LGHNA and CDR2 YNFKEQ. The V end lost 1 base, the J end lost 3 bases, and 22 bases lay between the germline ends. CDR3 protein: CASSQADLAGVRDGNTIYF. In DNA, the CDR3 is TGTGCCAGCAGCCAAGCAGATCTCGCGGGCGTTCGTGATGGAAACACCATATATTTT.

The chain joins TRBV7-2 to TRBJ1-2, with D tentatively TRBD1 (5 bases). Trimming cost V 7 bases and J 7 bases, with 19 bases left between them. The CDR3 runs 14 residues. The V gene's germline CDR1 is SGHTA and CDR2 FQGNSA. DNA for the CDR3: TGTGCCAGCACCGACGGGCAGGGAATAGGTGGCTACACCTTC. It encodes CASTDGQGIGGYTF.

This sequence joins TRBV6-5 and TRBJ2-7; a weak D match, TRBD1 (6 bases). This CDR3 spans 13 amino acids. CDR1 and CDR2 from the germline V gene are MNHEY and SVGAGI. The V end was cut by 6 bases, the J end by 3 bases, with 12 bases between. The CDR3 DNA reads TGTGCCAGCAGGCGACAGGAACTCTACGAGCAGTACTTC. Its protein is CASRRQELYEQYF.

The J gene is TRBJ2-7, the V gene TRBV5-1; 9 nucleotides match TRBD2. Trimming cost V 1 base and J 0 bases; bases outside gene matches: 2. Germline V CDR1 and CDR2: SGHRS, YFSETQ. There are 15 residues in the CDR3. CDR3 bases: TGCGCCAGCAGCTTGCTAGCGGGGAGCTCCTACGAGCAGTACTTC. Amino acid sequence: CASSLLAGSSYEQYF.